Below, one TCR beta chain is given with its context. The controls, all healthy donors, were matched for age and sex. TEMRA cells were enriched by FACS, while CD8+ and CD4+ T cells were obtained through a negative isolation that was performed magnetically. The sample comes from a study of CD8 T cells in Susac syndrome. Reverse transcription of about 0.45 to 1 ug RNA was performed with random hexamers. TCRdb analysed the immunoSEQ multiplex PCR reads with MiXCR anew, one entry per CDR3 protein. The sample lists 150,000 to 200,000 distinct CDR3 sequences, approximately 96% occurring once. There are 12 residues in the CDR3. J was trimmed by 8 bases and V by 5 bases; bases with no gene match: 3. Germline V gene data show CDR1 as SGHTA and CDR2 as FQGNSA.

The sequence came from a human donor in good health. The sample consisted of CD4+ T cells from PBMCs. The V call is TRBV7-2, the J call TRBJ1-2; 9 bases map to TRBD1. CDR3 in DNA: TGTGCCAGCAGCGGACAGGGGATCGGCTACACCTTC. This codes for CASSGQGIGYTF.